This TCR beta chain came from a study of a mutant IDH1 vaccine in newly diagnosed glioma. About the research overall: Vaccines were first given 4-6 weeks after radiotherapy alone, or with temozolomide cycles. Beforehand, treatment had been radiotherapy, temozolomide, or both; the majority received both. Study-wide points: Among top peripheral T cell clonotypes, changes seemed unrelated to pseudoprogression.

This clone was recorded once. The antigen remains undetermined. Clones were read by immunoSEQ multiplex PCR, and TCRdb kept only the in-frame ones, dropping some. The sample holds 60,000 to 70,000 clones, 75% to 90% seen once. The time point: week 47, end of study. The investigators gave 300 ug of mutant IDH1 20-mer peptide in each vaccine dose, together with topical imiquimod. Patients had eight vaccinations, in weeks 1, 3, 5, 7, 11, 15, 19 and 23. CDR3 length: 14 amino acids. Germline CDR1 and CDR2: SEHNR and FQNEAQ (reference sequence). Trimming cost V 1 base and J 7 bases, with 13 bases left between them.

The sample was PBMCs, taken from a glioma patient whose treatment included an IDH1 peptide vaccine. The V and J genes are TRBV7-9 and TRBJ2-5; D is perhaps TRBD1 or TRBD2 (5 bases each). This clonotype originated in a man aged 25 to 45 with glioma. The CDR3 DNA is TGTGCCAGCAGCTTAGGGGGGTCGCGCGGGACCCAGTACTTC. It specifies CASSLGGSRGTQYF.